This T cell receptor beta chain was retrieved from a study of shared T cell receptors in the human thymus. V was clipped by 2 bases and J by 3 bases, with 17 bases between them. This CDR3 spans 16 amino acids. Germline V gene data show CDR1 as KGHSH and CDR2 as LQKENI. Measured with immunoSEQ multiplex PCR; TCRdb has only the in-frame clones, and not every one. The sample has about 660,000 clones, approximately 90% seen once. A further study also used this sample, focusing on human thymus T cells.

The rearrangement joins TRBV18 to TRBJ2-7; TRBD2 is a possible D gene (5 bases). Sequenced input: thymocytes. The TCR sequence derives from a boy under two years old with a congenital heart defect. Here the CDR3 reads CASSPVTGLGDYEQYF. CDR3 DNA sequence: TGTGCCAGCTCACCAGTTACCGGACTGGGCGACTACGAGCAGTACTTC. Filled out from reference TRBV18 and TRBJ2-7, the complete variable domain reads NAGVMQNPRHLVRRRGQEARLRCSPMKGHSHVYWYRQLPEEGLKFMVYLQKENIIDESGMPKERFSAEFPKEGPSILRIQQVVRGDSAAYFCASSPVTGLGDYEQYFGPGTRLTVT.